This TCR beta chain was captured by sequencing in a study of blood T cell repertoires in COVID-19. Study at large: Samples representing acute and convalescent COVID-19 were sourced from the United States, Italy and Spain. Sources were T cells, B-cell-depleted T cells, or PBMCs; the material itself was cDNA or gDNA.

This clone was picked up a small number of times. Authors' analysis steps: Nucleated cell counts were estimated from reference gene primer amplification. The protocol was immunoSEQ multiplex PCR, while the TCRdb copy is restricted to in-frame clones and leaves out a portion. Clonal size and the V and J genes are those of that table, whereas D and trimming came from the DNA. This table holds hundreds of thousands of clones, around nine tenths found once. The sample was peripheral blood. The sequence derives from a woman in her fifties or sixties with active or convalescent COVID-19.

The CDR3 DNA is TGTGCCAGCAGTTCGACAGGGATCTATGGCTACACCTTC. This sequence encodes CASSSTGIYGYTF. The gene calls are TRBV12-3 or TRBV12-4 and TRBJ1-2; 7 bases align to TRBD1. The CDR3 is 13 residues long. V gave up 4 bases and J gave up 4 bases; unmatched junction bases: 3.